These 18 T cell receptor beta chains were all obtained from the same sample, sequenced in a study of T cell clonality in common variable immunodeficiency. Sequenced by immunoSEQ multiplex PCR; TCRdb stores in-frame clones only, minus some. The sample has tens of thousands of clones, none seen only once. The sequencing input was peripheral blood mononuclear cells. The receptor source for this set is a person aged 18-69 years in good health.

This clone was detected ten times or more. Sequencing ends 3 residues short of the CDR3 end; the germline J gene provides the rest. V gene TRBV5-1 combines with J gene TRBJ1-3, with 7 bases aligning to TRBD1. The CDR3 consists of 15 residues. From germline, CDR1 is SGHRS and CDR2 YFSETQ. V lost 4 bases and J lost 1; bases outside the gene matches: 5. The part of the CDR3 DNA that was read is TGCGCCAGCAGCATGGACAGGTCTTCTGGAAACACC. This encodes CASSMDRSSGNT. The entire CDR3 sequence reads CASSMDRSSGNTIYF.

This clone was seen many times. The read terminates 3 residues before the CDR3 end, so the remaining end is supplied by the germline J gene. This sequence joins TRBV19 and TRBJ1-2, with 7 bases fitting TRBD1. The V segment lost 3 bases and the J segment 7 bases; nucleotides outside the gene matches: 17. The germline V gene encodes CDR1 LNHDA and CDR2 SQIVND (reference sequence). The CDR3 contains 17 residues. The CDR3 bases that were read are TGTGCCAGTAGTATCCGTTTGGGGACAGCGATCGCGGGTGGC. Translated, it gives CASSIRLGTAIAGG. The CDR3 in full is CASSIRLGTAIAGGYTF.

In its sample, this clone was seen many times. The DNA ends 3 residues before the CDR3 does, and the rest of the CDR3 is filled in from the germline J gene. This chain connects TRBV6-2 or TRBV6-3 to TRBJ1-2; possible D gene TRBD1, 5 bases. CDR1 is MNHEY and CDR2 is SVGEGT in the germline V gene. With 4 bases removed from V and 4 bases from J, the gap between germline ends came to 10 bases. This CDR3 region has 13 residues. The sequenced part of the CDR3 DNA is TGTGCCAGCAGTTCCGGCCAGGGCTATGGC. Translation gives CASSSGQGYG. The whole CDR3 is CASSSGQGYGYTF.

This clone has ten or more counts. From the germline J gene comes the end of the CDR3, since the read stops 3 residues before it. The V call is TRBV5-4, the J call TRBJ2-5; D may be TRBD1 (5 bases). Per the germline V gene, CDR1 is SGHNT and CDR2 is YYREEE (reference sequence). Trimming took 0 bases from V and 1 from J, leaving 10 bases between them. The length of the CDR3 is 15 residues. CDR3 DNA (partial): TGTGCCAGCAGCTTGGATTGGGGCAGCCAAGAGACC. Its translation is CASSLDWGSQET. The whole CDR3 protein is CASSLDWGSQETQYF.

This clone has a count of ten or more. The read ends 3 residues before the CDR3 terminus; that terminus is restored from the germline J gene. This rearrangement joins TRBV18 to TRBJ2-3; D is possibly TRBD1 (7 bases). Looked up from germline, CDR1 is KGHSH and CDR2 is LQKENI. V lost 1 base to trimming and J lost 4 bases, with 15 bases between them. This CDR3 has 16 amino acids. The CDR3 spells CASSPLTQGGSDTQYF. Incomplete CDR3 DNA: TGTGCCAGCTCACCACTTACCCAGGGGGGATCAGATACG.

This clone is labeled medium-sized (0.01 to 0.1%). The read halts 3 residues ahead of the CDR3 end, with the missing end drawn from the germline J gene. The V call is TRBV20-1, the J call TRBJ1-1; 8 nucleotides line up with TRBD1. CDR3 size: 13 residues. Germline V lookup: CDR1 DFQATT, CDR2 SNEGSKA (reference sequence). Trimming took 6 bases from V and 3 from J; bases not matched to a gene: 6. The CDR3 spells CSATGQGHTEAFF. Incomplete CDR3 DNA: TGCAGTGCCACTGGACAGGGACACACTGAA.

This clone came up many times. The read stops 3 residues short of the end of the CDR3; the missing end is completed from the germline J gene. The genes are TRBV7-9 and TRBJ2-2; TRBD2 matches at 7 bases. CDR1 is SEHNR and CDR2 is FQNEAQ in the germline V gene (reference sequence). This CDR3 spans 14 amino acids. V shed 3 bases and J 6 bases; nucleotides not matched to a gene: 4. The CDR3 DNA, read in part, is TGTGCCAGCAGCTTGGGCGGGAGTGCCGGGGAG. Protein: CASSLGGSAGE. The complete CDR3 sequence is CASSLGGSAGELFF.

This clone was observed at least ten times. The CDR3 end falls 3 residues outside the read, so it is completed with the germline J gene. The chain recombines TRBV5-6 with TRBJ2-3; D is unclear. V shed 4 bases and J shed 4 bases, with 10 bases lying between them. Germline assignment: CDR1 SGHDT and CDR2 YYEEEE. The CDR3 is 13 amino acids. The CDR3 reads CASSPTDADTQYF. The sequenced CDR3 bases are TGTGCCAGCAGCCCGACTGATGCAGATACG.

This clone was counted many times. The read terminates 3 residues ahead of where the CDR3 ends, so the germline J gene completes it. The chain links TRBV5-1 to TRBJ1-1; 7 positions match TRBD1. CDR3 length: 15 amino acids. With 4 bases clipped from V and 0 bases from J, the junction kept 6 bases outside the gene matches. Per germline, CDR1 SGHRS and CDR2 YFSETQ. CDR3 region: CASSAQQGMNTEAFF. Incomplete CDR3 DNA: TGCGCCAGCAGCGCGCAACAGGGGATGAACACTGAA. Variable domain in full (rest from reference TRBV5-1 and TRBJ1-1): KAGVTQTPRYLIKTRGQQVTLSCSPISGHRSVSWYQQTPGQGLQFLFEYFSETQRNKGNFPGRFSGRQFSNSRSEMNVSTLELGDSALYLCASSAQQGMNTEAFFGQGTRLTVV.

This clone was detected ten times or more. Sequencing ends 3 residues short of the CDR3 end; the germline J gene provides the rest. The rearrangement uses TRBV11-2 and TRBJ1-1; D unresolved. CDR1 is SGHAT, CDR2 FQNNGV, per germline. The CDR3 runs 14 residues. V shed 5 bases and J shed 0 bases, with 10 bases lying between them. CDR3 DNA (partial): TGTGCCAGCAGCCGAGACACGTTGAACACTGAA. It codes for CASSRDTLNTE. The full CDR3 is CASSRDTLNTEAFF.

This clone came up many times. The CDR3 goes on 3 residues after the read ends, and that part is filled in from the germline J gene. The chain couples TRBV10-3 to TRBJ2-1, with D perhaps TRBD1 (6 bases). V lost 4 bases, J lost 7 bases, and 8 bases lay in between. Germline V CDR1 and CDR2: ENHRY, SYGVKD. The CDR3 has 12 amino acids. CDR3 residues: CAISVGANEQFF. CDR3 bases read: TGTGCCATCAGTGTGGGGGCGAATGAG.

This clone was counted ten times or more. The CDR3 extends 3 residues past the end of the read, so its final part is completed from the germline J gene. The J gene is TRBJ2-5, the V gene TRBV11-1; TRBD2 matches 9 bases. J gave up 3 bases and V 2 bases, and 4 bases lay outside the gene matches. The CDR3 loop spans 15 amino acids. Germline assignment: CDR1 SGHAT and CDR2 FQDESV (reference sequence). The sequenced CDR3 bases are TGTGCCAGCAGCTTATCCGGCGGGAGGGAAGAGACC. This encodes CASSLSGGREET. The whole CDR3 sequence reads CASSLSGGREETQYF.

Concerning this clone: The read ends 3 residues shy of where the CDR3 ends; the end is completed using the germline J gene. This sequence joins TRBV5-1 and TRBJ2-1; 14 bases agree with TRBD2. The CDR3 runs to 21 residues. Trimming at V came to 0 bases and at J to 0 bases, leaving 11 bases not matched to a gene. Germline loops: CDR1 SGHRS, CDR2 YFSETQ. CDR3 bases read: TGCGCCAGCAGCTTGGGCCGACTAGCGGGAGGGCCCGGAACCTCCTACAATGAG. Protein: CASSLGRLAGGPGTSYNE. The full CDR3 sequence reads CASSLGRLAGGPGTSYNEQFF.

This clone was seen at least ten times. The sequence runs out 3 residues before the end of the CDR3; the remainder is reconstructed from the germline J gene. The chain carries TRBV7-3 and TRBJ2-1, with a possible D match to TRBD2 (5 bases). With 5 bases removed from V and 0 bases from J, the gap between germline ends came to 11 bases. CDR3 size: 15 residues. Germline V gene data show CDR1 as SGHTA and CDR2 as FQGTGA. CDR3 residues: CASSERTSSYNEQFF. The sequenced part of the CDR3 DNA is TGTGCCAGCAGCGAGCGGACGAGCTCCTACAATGAG. The full variable domain, completed using reference TRBV7-3 and TRBJ2-1, is GAGVSQTPSNKVTEKGKYVELRCDPISGHTALYWYRQSLGQGPEFLIYFQGTGAADDSGLPNDRFFAVRPEGSVSTLKIQRTERGDSAVYLCASSERTSSYNEQFFGPGTRLTVL.

In its sample, this clone was seen many times. The read terminates 3 residues ahead of where the CDR3 ends, so the germline J gene completes it. The chain employs TRBV6-4 and TRBJ1-1; possibly TRBD1 for D (6 bases). Germline CDR1 reads MRHNA; CDR2 reads SNTAGT. Trimming removed 6 bases from V and 1 base from J, with 15 bases in between. The CDR3 runs to 15 residues. CDR3 protein: CASRQSLGGNTEAFF. The CDR3 bases that were read are TGTGCCAGCAGGCAAAGCTTAGGGGGGAACACTGAA.

The sample holds many counts of this clone. The germline gene is not matched at one end of the junction; a read error may be the cause. The sequenced fragment ends 3 residues before the CDR3 boundary, so the rest is inferred from the germline J gene. The V call is TRBV4-2, the J call TRBJ1-4; TRBD1 agrees at 11 bases. Germline V gene data show CDR1 as LGHNA and CDR2 as YNFKEQ. This CDR3 comprises 16 residues. CDR3 bases read: TGCGCCAGCAGCCAAGGGCAAGGGACAGGGGGTGAAAAA. This gives the protein CASSQGQGTGGEK. The full CDR3 reads CASSQGQGTGGEKLFF.

There are many counts of this clone. The read comes to an end 3 residues before the CDR3 does, leaving the germline J gene to fill in the end. The genes are TRBV29-1 and TRBJ2-5; 7 bases match TRBD2. Germline CDR1 SQVTM, CDR2 ANQGSEA. The CDR3 runs to 13 residues. The J segment lost 5 bases and the V segment lost 4 bases, leaving 7 bases of the junction unmatched. CDR3 bases read: TGCAGCGTTGGGGGGGGAGTGATGGAGACC. This gives the protein CSVGGGVMET. The whole CDR3 sequence reads CSVGGGVMETQYF.

This clone was found many times. The CDR3 extends 3 residues past the end of the read, so its final part is completed from the germline J gene. The chain uses TRBV29-1 and TRBJ1-2, with a weak D call TRBD1 (6 bases). The CDR3 totals 11 residues. CDR1 SQVTM and CDR2 ANQGSEA come from the germline V gene. The chain's CDR3 is CSVVGGGGYTF. CDR3 DNA (partial): TGCAGCGTTGTAGGGGGGGGCGGC.